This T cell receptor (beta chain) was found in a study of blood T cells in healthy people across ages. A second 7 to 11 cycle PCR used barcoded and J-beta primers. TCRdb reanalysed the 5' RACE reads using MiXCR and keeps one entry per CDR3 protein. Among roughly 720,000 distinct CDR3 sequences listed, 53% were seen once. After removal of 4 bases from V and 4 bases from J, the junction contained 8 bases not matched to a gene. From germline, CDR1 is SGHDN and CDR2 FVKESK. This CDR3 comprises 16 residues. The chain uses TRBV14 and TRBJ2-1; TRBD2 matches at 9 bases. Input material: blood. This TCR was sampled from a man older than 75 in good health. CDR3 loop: CASSPLTSGVYNEQFF. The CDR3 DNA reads TGTGCCAGCAGCCCCTTGACTAGCGGAGTTTACAATGAGCAGTTCTTC.